This paragraph reports one TCR beta chain. The data were obtained in a study of technical replicates of blood from a handful of donors. Data came from immunoSEQ multiplex PCR; TCRdb stores just in-frame clones and leaves some out. This repertoire shows roughly 50,000 clones, 90% to 95% found once; its top ten account for less than 4.5%. Germline V lookup: CDR1 MNHNY, CDR2 SVGAGI (reference sequence). The CDR3 runs 12 residues. V lost 10 bases and J lost 4, with 13 bases in between. The sample was PBMCs. This receptor was taken from a human donor in good health. Some clones in this sample may be carry-over from other donors' samples. V gene TRBV6-6 combines with J gene TRBJ1-2; possibly TRBD1 for D (5 bases). The CDR3 region has the DNA TGTGCCATAGGCCGGGGGGGCTATGGCTACACCTTC. It codes for CAIGRGGYGYTF.